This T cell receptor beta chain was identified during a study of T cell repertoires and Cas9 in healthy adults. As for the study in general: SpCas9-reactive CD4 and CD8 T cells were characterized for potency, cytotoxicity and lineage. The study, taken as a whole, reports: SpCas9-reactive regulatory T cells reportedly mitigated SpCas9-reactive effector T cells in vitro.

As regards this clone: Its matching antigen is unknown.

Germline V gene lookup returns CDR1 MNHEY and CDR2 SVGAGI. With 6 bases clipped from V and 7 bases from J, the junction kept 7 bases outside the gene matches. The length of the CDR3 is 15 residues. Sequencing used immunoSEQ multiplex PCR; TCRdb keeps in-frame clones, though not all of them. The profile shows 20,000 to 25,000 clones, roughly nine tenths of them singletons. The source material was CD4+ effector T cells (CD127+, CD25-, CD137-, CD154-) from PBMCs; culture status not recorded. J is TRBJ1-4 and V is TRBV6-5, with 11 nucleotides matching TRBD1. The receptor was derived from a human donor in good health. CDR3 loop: CASREWTGGFEKLFF. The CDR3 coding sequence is TGTGCCAGCAGGGAATGGACAGGGGGCTTTGAAAAACTGTTTTTT.